The 3 T cell receptor beta chains given below trace back to one sample, sequenced in a study of neurological immune-mediated disorders. TCRdb fed the 5' RACE reads into MiXCR, producing one record per CDR3 protein. The table shows roughly 70,000 distinct CDR3 sequences, with approximately 5.2% occurring only once. Sequenced material: PBMCs. These TCRs come from a woman aged 25-40 years with multiple sclerosis.

This clonotype was observed at least ten times. This chain joins TRBV4-1 and TRBJ1-4; D gene ambiguous. CDR1 MGHRA and CDR2 YSYEKL come from the germline V gene. The ends were cut back, 1 base at V and 6 bases at J, with 9 bases in the middle. This CDR3 has 14 residues. CDR3 residues: CASSQVSGHEKLFF. The CDR3 bases are TGCGCCAGCAGCCAAGTATCCGGGCATGAAAAACTGTTTTTT.

This clonotype was seen ten or more times. The chain links TRBV20-1 to TRBJ2-7, with D possibly being TRBD1 (6 bases). Trimming took off 5 bases at V and 1 base at J, with 15 bases between the two ends. The germline gives CDR1 DFQATT, CDR2 SNEGSKA (reference sequence). The CDR3 covers 14 residues. The CDR3 DNA is TGCAGTGCTTCAGACAGGAGTATATCCTACGAGCAGTACTTC. Translating gives CSASDRSISYEQYF.

In its sample, this clonotype ranks as medium-sized. This rearrangement joins TRBV7-2 to TRBJ1-1; D uncertain. The CDR3 totals 14 residues. Trimming cost V 1 base and J 1 base, with 7 bases left between them. The germline CDR1 and CDR2 sequences are SGHTA and FQGNSA. The CDR3, as DNA: TGTGCCAGCAGCTTAGTCTCGGCGAACACTGAAGCTTTCTTT. It encodes CASSLVSANTEAFF.